This T cell receptor beta chain came from a study of T cell responses to AZD1222 COVID-19 vaccine. Overall study findings and caveats: Females made up more of the donors, who were largely white British, and clonal diversity may have come out too low.

On this clone itself: Antigen unknown.

Assay: immunoSEQ multiplex PCR; the TCRdb copy retains only in-frame clones and omits some. The sample has around 120,000 clones, nearly 90% seen once. This CDR3 has 13 residues. The V gene lost 6 bases and the J gene lost 7 bases, with 10 bases spanning the gap. This specimen was peripheral blood, taken on day 0 of AZD1222 vaccination. V and J are TRBV12-3 or TRBV12-4 and TRBJ1-6; a possible D gene is TRBD1 (5 bases). The origin of this receptor is an adult in good health. The CDR3, as DNA: TGTGCCAGCAGAAGACAGAGAAATTCACCCCTCCACTTT. Translated: CASRRQRNSPLHF.